This TCR beta chain originates from a study of cytomegalovirus exposure and HLA in healthy donors. Study outcomes and limitations: The classifier reportedly diagnosed cytomegalovirus status with high specificity and sensitivity. The study flagged about 150 TCR beta chains as cytomegalovirus-associated. The majority of TCR sequences were rare, yet some public TCRs appeared in many donors.

Regarding this clone: What it recognizes is unknown.

The data were produced by immunoSEQ multiplex PCR, yet TCRdb's version contains in-frame clones alone and is incomplete. The sample contains about 160,000 clones, approximately 89% of which appear only once. The approximately 120-subject validation cohort, separate from the roughly 670-subject first cohort, included the donors. Germline V gene lookup returns CDR1 SGHDT and CDR2 YYEEEE. The germline V and J ends were trimmed by 4 bases and 0 bases, with 11 bases remaining between them. The CDR3 totals 14 residues. Sequenced: PBMCs. The chain employs TRBV5-6 and TRBJ2-7, with D possibly matching TRBD1 (6 bases). The TCR comes from a woman under 30 in good health and CMV-seropositive. This CDR3 is CASSRYRASYEQYF. The CDR3 DNA follows: TGTGCCAGCAGCCGGTACAGGGCCTCCTACGAGCAGTACTTC.